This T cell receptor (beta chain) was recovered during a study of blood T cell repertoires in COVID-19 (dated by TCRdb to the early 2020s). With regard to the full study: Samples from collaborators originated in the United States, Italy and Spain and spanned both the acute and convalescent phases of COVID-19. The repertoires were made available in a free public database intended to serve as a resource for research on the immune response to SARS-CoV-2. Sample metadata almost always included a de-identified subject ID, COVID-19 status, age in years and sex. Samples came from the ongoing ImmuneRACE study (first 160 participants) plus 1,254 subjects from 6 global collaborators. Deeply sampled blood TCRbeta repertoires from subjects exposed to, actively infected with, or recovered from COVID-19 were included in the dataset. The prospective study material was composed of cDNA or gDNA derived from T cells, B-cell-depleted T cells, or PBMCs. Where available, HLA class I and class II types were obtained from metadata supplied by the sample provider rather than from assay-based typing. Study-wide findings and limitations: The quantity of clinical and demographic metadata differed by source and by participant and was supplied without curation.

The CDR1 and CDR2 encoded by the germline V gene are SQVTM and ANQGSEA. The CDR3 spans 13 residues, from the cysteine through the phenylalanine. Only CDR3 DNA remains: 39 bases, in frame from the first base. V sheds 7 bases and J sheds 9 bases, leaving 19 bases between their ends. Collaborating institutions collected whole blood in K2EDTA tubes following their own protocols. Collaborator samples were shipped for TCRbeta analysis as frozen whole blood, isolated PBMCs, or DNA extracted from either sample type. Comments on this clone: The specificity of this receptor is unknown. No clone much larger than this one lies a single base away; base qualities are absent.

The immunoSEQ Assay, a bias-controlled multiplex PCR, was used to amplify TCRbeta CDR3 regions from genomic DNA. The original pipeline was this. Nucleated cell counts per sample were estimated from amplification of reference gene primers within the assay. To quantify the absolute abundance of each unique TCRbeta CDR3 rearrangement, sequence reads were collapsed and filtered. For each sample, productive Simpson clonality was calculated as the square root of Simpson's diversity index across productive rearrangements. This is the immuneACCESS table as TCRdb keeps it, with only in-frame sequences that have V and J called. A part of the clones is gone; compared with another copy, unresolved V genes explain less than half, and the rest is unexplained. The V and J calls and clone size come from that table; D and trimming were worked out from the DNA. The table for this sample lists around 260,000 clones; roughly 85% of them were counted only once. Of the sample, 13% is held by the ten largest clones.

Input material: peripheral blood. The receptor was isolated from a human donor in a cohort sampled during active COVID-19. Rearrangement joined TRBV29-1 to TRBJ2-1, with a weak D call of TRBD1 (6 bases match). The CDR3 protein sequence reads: CSALGGAGGEQFF. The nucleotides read TGCAGCGCGTTAGGGGGTGCGGGCGGTGAGCAGTTCTTC.